This is a list of T cell receptor beta chains from one sample in a study of cytomegalovirus exposure and HLA in healthy donors. Method: immunoSEQ multiplex PCR; TCRdb's copy keeps in-frame clones and lacks some. The data contain 150,000 to 200,000 clones, around nine tenths of them singletons. Sequenced material: PBMCs. The receptors were gathered from a woman aged 18-30 years in good health and CMV-seropositive. The CDR3 runs from the conserved cysteine through the conserved F or W. A D gene is named only where the DNA matches it firmly. Some rows mark clone size as missing; the rest say once, few, many or name a class of expanded clone.

d_gene | abundance | j_gene | v_gene | CDR3nt | CDR3aa
- | - | TRBJ2-3 | TRBV12-2 | TGTGCAAGTCGCCCAGCTCCGACAGGGAGCACAGATACGCAGTATTTT | CASRPAPTGSTDTQYF
- | - | TRBJ1-4 | TRBV15 | TGTGCCACAAGGGGGATAGATAATGAAAAACTGTTTTTT | CATRGIDNEKLFF
- | - | TRBJ2-2 | TRBV10-3 | TGTGCCATCAGTGAGTCAGAGGGAGGGGAGCTGTTTTTT | CAISESEGGELFF
- | once | TRBJ2-7 | TRBV4-2 | TGTGCCAGCAGCCGAGAACGGGACTCACGCTCCTACGAGCAGTACTTC | CASSRERDSRSYEQYF
- | - | TRBJ2-1 | TRBV7-3 | TGTGCCAGCAGCTTAAATCAGATTCGCGCGGGAGAGCAGTTCTTC | CASSLNQIRAGEQFF
TRBD2 | few | TRBJ2-4 | TRBV15 | TGTGCCACCAGCAGGCGGGGGAAACTAGCCAAAAACATTCAGTACTTC | CATSRRGKLAKNIQYF
TRBD2 | - | TRBJ2-2 | TRBV7-7 | TGTGCTAGCAGCGGGGGACTAGCAGGCCCCGGGGAGCTGTTTTTT | CASSGGLAGPGELFF
TRBD1 | - | TRBJ2-7 | TRBV28 | TGTGCCAGCAGTCCTCACAGGGGTAACTCCTACGAGCAGTACTTC | CASSPHRGNSYEQYF
TRBD2 | once | TRBJ2-1 | TRBV29-1 | TGCAGCGTTGAAGGGACTAGCGGCTACAATGAGCAGTTCTTC | CSVEGTSGYNEQFF
- | - | TRBJ2-3 | TRBV9 | TGTGCCAGCAGCGTCCCTCCGGAGGATACGCAGTATTTT | CASSVPPEDTQYF
- | few | TRBJ1-3 | TRBV2 | TGTGCCAGCAGTGATCAGGGAAACACCATATATTTT | CASSDQGNTIYF
- | - | TRBJ2-5 | TRBV5-6 | TGTGCCAGCAGCTTTCTCCAAGAGACCCAGTACTTC | CASSFLQETQYF
TRBD2 | - | TRBJ2-7 | TRBV7-9 | TGTGCCAGCAGCCCCGGACTAGCGAATACCTACGAGCAGTACTTC | CASSPGLANTYEQYF
- | - | TRBJ2-1 | TRBV15 | TGTGCCACCAGCAGTTTCCGACAGGAGACCTACAATGAGCAGTTCTTC | CATSSFRQETYNEQFF
- | - | TRBJ2-3 | TRBV9 | TGTGCCAGCAGCTTCGCGACGGCCAGGGGCACAGATACGCAGTATTTT | CASSFATARGTDTQYF
TRBD1 | - | TRBJ1-2 | TRBV6-5 | TGTGCCAGCAGCAATGGACAGGGAAACTATGGCTACACCTTC | CASSNGQGNYGYTF
TRBD1 | - | TRBJ2-1 | TRBV2 | TGTGCCAGCAGTGGGACAGGGAAGCAGTTCTTC | CASSGTGKQFF
TRBD2 | - | TRBJ2-1 | TRBV10-3 | TGTGCCATCAGTGAGTCGGGGGGGAGGAATGAGCAGTTCTTC | CAISESGGRNEQFF
- | - | TRBJ1-2 | TRBV6-5 | TGTGCCAGCAGTCGACAGATAGCTAACTATGGCTACACCTTC | CASSRQIANYGYTF
TRBD1 | - | TRBJ1-1 | TRBV5-4 | TGTGCCAGCAGCTTGGGACAGGGATCCACTGAAGCTTTCTTT | CASSLGQGSTEAFF
TRBD1 | once | TRBJ2-7 | TRBV30 | TGTGCCTGGAGTGCGGACAGGGCCCACGAGCAGTACTTC | CAWSADRAHEQYF
- | - | TRBJ1-1 | TRBV15 | TGTGCCACCAGCAGAGTTGCAGGGTGGGACATGAACACTGAAGCTTTCTTT | CATSRVAGWDMNTEAFF
TRBD1 | - | TRBJ2-7 | TRBV28 | TGTGCCAGCCACCTACCGGGACAGGGGGTGGGGGAGCAGTACTTC | CASHLPGQGVGEQYF
TRBD2 | once | TRBJ2-2 | TRBV10-1 | TGCGCCAGCCGACTAGCGGAGAACACCGGGGAGCTGTTTTTT | CASRLAENTGELFF
- | - | TRBJ2-3 | TRBV11-2 | TGTGCCAGCAGCTTAGCTAGGTCCCCAGATACGCAGTATTTT | CASSLARSPDTQYF
TRBD1 | - | TRBJ2-7 | TRBV30 | TGTGCCTGGAGTGCACTAAACCCCTACAGGGGCGAGCAGTACTTC | CAWSALNPYRGEQYF
TRBD1 | - | TRBJ1-2 | TRBV14 | TGTGCCAGCGGGCGAGGGGGCCCCAACTATGGCTACACCTTC | CASGRGGPNYGYTF
- | - | TRBJ1-5 | TRBV11-3 | TGTGCCAGCAGCTTATTAACGGGTCAGCCCCAGCATTTT | CASSLLTGQPQHF
TRBD2 | - | TRBJ2-7 | TRBV7-2 | TGTGCCAGCAGCTCCCGTTACAGGACTAGCGGGAGCTACGAGCAGTACTTC | CASSSRYRTSGSYEQYF
- | - | TRBJ1-4 | TRBV28 | TGTGCCAGCAGCTTGCCGGGGAGTGAAAAACTGTTTTTT | CASSLPGSEKLFF
TRBD1 | - | TRBJ2-4 | TRBV4-1 | TGCGCCAGCAGCCAAGATATAGCAGGGGGCGCGGGAAACATTCAGTACTTC | CASSQDIAGGAGNIQYF
- | - | TRBJ1-2 | TRBV7-2 | TGTGCCAGCAGCTCTACAGCCTCCCAAGCTTATGGCTACACCTTC | CASSSTASQAYGYTF
TRBD1 | - | TRBJ2-7 | TRBV5-1 | TGCGCCAGCAGCGCCACAGGGGGCCCAGCCGGCGAGCAGTACTTC | CASSATGGPAGEQYF
- | - | TRBJ1-1 | TRBV5-8 | TGTGCCAGCAGCTTGGGGAATGGGCCGGCAGTGGCTGAAGCTTTCTTT | CASSLGNGPAVAEAFF
- | - | TRBJ1-1 | TRBV5-1 | TGCGCCAGCAGCTCTTCGAGGAGGGTCGCTGAAGCTTTCTTT | CASSSSRRVAEAFF
TRBD2 | - | TRBJ2-7 | TRBV28 | TGTGCCAGCAGTTCCCGATCCTGGGGGCGGCGGGAGGTCCTCTACGAGCAGTACTTC | CASSSRSWGRREVLYEQYF
- | - | TRBJ2-7 | TRBV7-9 | TGTGCCAGCAGCTTGGCACTACACTACGAGCAGTACTTC | CASSLALHYEQYF
TRBD2 | - | TRBJ2-5 | TRBV30 | TGTGCCTGGGGACTAGCGGGAGGCCCAAGTGAGACCCAGTACTTC | CAWGLAGGPSETQYF
- | - | TRBJ1-1 | TRBV18 | TGTGCCAGCTCACCAGGGGGCTCTGAAGCTTTCTTT | CASSPGGSEAFF
TRBD2 | - | TRBJ2-3 | TRBV7-8 | TGTGCCAGCAGCTTACCCTCAGCGGGAGACGAATGGGAGGTGTTAGATACGCAGTATTTT | CASSLPSAGDEWEVLDTQYF
- | - | TRBJ1-3 | TRBV18 | TGTGCCAGCTCACCTCTGGACAGCCAACTCTCTGGAAACACCATATATTTT | CASSPLDSQLSGNTIYF